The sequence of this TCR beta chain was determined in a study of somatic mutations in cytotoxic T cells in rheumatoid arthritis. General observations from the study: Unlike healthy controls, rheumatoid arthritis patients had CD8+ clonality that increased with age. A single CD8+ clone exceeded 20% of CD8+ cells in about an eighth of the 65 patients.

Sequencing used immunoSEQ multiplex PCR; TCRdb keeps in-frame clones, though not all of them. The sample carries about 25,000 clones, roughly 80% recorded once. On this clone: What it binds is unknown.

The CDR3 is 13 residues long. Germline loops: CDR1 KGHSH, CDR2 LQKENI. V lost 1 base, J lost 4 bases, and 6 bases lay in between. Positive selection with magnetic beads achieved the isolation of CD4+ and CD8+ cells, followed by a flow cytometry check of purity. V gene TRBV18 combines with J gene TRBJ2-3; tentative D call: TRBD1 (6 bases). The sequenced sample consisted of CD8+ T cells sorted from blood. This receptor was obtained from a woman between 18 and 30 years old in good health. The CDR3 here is CASSPQGADTQYF. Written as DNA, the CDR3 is TGTGCCAGCTCACCACAGGGGGCAGATACGCAGTATTTT.